This T cell receptor (beta chain) is drawn from a study of T-cell reconstitution after alpha-beta-depleted transplantation in children. Findings and caveats of the study: It was surviving recipient T cells and thymic progenitors that gave some patients high TCRbeta diversity at day 60.

Unique molecular identifiers were used to barcode this TCRbeta library. One entry per CDR3 protein, called by TCRdb with MiXCR from the PCR reads. The sample contains 200,000 to 300,000 distinct CDR3 sequences, 20% to 30% of which appear only once. Regarding this clonotype: Antigen specificity is unknown.

This TCR was sampled from a female patient aged 2 to 10 who had a stem cell transplant for congenital amegakaryocytic thrombocytopenia, so the T cells may come from the graft donor. The specimen was PBMCs, mostly from graft donor cells, collected 360 days after TCRalphabeta/CD19-depleted stem cell transplant.

The chain's CDR3 is CASSGITGRDGYTF. The CDR3 nucleotides read TGTGCCAGCAGTGGGATTACAGGGAGGGATGGCTACACCTTC. The V and J genes are TRBV6-1 and TRBJ1-2, with a tentative D call TRBD1 (6 bases). This CDR3 is built from 14 residues. Per germline, CDR1 MNHNS and CDR2 SASEGT. V gave up 4 bases and J gave up 6 bases, with 15 bases separating them.